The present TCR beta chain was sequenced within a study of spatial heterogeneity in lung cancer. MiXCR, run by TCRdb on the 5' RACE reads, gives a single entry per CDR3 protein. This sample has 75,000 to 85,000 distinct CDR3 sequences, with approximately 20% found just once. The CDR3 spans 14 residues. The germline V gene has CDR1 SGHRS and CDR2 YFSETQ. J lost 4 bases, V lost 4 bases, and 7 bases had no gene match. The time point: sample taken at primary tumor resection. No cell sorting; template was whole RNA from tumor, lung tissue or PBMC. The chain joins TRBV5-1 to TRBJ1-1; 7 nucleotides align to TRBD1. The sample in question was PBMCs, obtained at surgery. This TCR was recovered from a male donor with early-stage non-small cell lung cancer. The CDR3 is CASSTRQGSTEAFF. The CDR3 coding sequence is TGCGCCAGCAGCACCCGACAGGGTAGCACTGAAGCTTTCTTT.